Below, 22 T cell receptor beta chains from the same sample are listed, as sequenced in a study of blood T cell repertoires in COVID-19. Generated by immunoSEQ multiplex PCR, the TCRdb table keeps only in-frame clones and is missing some. Here the sample spans roughly 220,000 clones, 84% being singletons. Sequenced: peripheral blood. These receptors originate from a woman aged 25 to 39 who had recovered from COVID-19.

The CDR3 coding sequence is TGTGCCAGCGTCGGCGCGGGGAGAGCCTACGAGCAGTACTTC. Translating gives CASVGAGRAYEQYF. The chain joins TRBV2 to TRBJ2-7, with TRBD2 as a possible D gene (6 bases). CDR1 and CDR2 from the germline V gene are SNHLY and FYNNEI. The CDR3 runs to 14 residues. The germline V and J ends were trimmed by 8 bases and 2 bases, with 16 bases remaining between them.

This clone was counted once. The rearrangement links TRBV7-2 to TRBJ1-3, with D unclear. The CDR3 runs to 14 residues. V was pared by 1 base and J by 0 bases, with 4 bases between. Germline lookup yields CDR1 SGHTA and CDR2 FQGNSA. The chain's CDR3 is CASSLGGSGNTIYF. For the CDR3, the DNA is TGTGCCAGCAGCTTAGGAGGCTCTGGAAACACCATATATTTT. The full variable domain, its missing parts supplied by reference TRBV7-2 and TRBJ1-3, is GAGVSQSPSNKVTEKGKDVELRCDPISGHTALYWYRQSLGQGLEFLIYFQGNSAPDKSGLPSDRFSAERTGGSVSTLTIQRTQQEDSAVYLCASSLGGSGNTIYFGEGSWLTVV.

The rearrangement joins TRBV24-1 to TRBJ2-7; a possible D gene is TRBD2 (5 bases). Trimming removed 7 bases at V and 2 bases at J, with 14 bases between. CDR1 is KGHDR, CDR2 SFDVKD, per germline. This CDR3 is 14 amino acids long. CDR3 sequence (DNA): TGTGCCACCAGGGCAAACTCGGGGACCTACGAGCAGTACTTC. It translates to CATRANSGTYEQYF.

The V and J genes are TRBV6-5 and TRBJ2-2; D is unclear. CDR3 length: 14 residues. Trimming took off 4 bases at V and 1 base at J, with 7 bases between the two ends. Per germline, CDR1 MNHEY and CDR2 SVGAGI. The chain's CDR3 is CASSSNRNTGELFF. The CDR3 nucleotides are TGTGCCAGCAGTTCCAACAGGAACACCGGGGAGCTGTTTTTT.

This chain joins TRBV9 and TRBJ2-3; 8 positions match TRBD1. CDR3 size: 17 residues. Germline CDR1 and CDR2: SGDLS and YYNGEE. The V and J ends lost 6 bases and 6 bases, in that order; junction bases with no gene match: 18. For the CDR3, the DNA is TGTGCCAGCACCGAATCAGGGGGCCTCGGCGTTGGGGATACGCAGTATTTT. It codes for CASTESGGLGVGDTQYF.

This clone occurred once. The chain joins TRBV2 to TRBJ1-2; 8 nucleotides align to TRBD1. The CDR3 has 13 residues. Trimming cost V 6 bases and J 8 bases; bases outside gene matches: 8. Germline CDR1 reads SNHLY; CDR2 reads FYNNEI. The CDR3 DNA reads as TGTGCCAGCAGCGGGGACAGGCCAGGGGGCTACACCTTC. Its protein product is CASSGDRPGGYTF.

The rearrangement joins TRBV6-1 to TRBJ2-1; 7 positions match TRBD2. V lost 3 bases, J lost 8 bases, and 13 bases stayed unmatched. This CDR3 comprises 16 residues. Germline-derived CDR1 and CDR2 are MNHNS and SASEGT. In nucleotides, the CDR3 is TGTGCCAGCAGTGAGAAACCACCTGGACTAGGGTATGAGCAGTTCTTC. Translating gives CASSEKPPGLGYEQFF.

The V and J genes are TRBV5-1 and TRBJ1-2, with no clear D. Trimming shortened V by 0 bases and J by 8 bases, and 14 bases separated the two germline ends. The CDR3 extends over 14 amino acids. CDR1 is SGHRS and CDR2 is YFSETQ in the germline V gene. The CDR3 loop reads CASSLDRGVNGYTF. In DNA form, the CDR3 reads TGCGCCAGCAGCTTGGATCGGGGTGTCAACGGCTACACCTTC.

The chain employs TRBV29-1 and TRBJ1-4, with TRBD1 as a possible D gene (6 bases). The germline CDR1 and CDR2 sequences are SQVTM and ANQGSEA. The CDR3 consists of 14 residues. The germline V and J ends were trimmed by 4 bases and 4 bases, with 13 bases remaining between them. Here the CDR3 DNA reads TGCAGCGTTGCAGATCAGGGGAATAATGAAAAACTGTTTTTT. As protein: CSVADQGNNEKLFF.

The rearrangement links TRBV5-1 to TRBJ2-2, with 7 bases matching TRBD2. Germline CDR1 reads SGHRS; CDR2 reads YFSETQ. CDR3 length equals 15 residues. The ends lost 4 bases at V and 3 bases at J; junction bases unmatched: 6. The CDR3 loop is CASSLRGRDTGELFF. In nucleotides, the CDR3 is TGCGCCAGCAGCCTGAGAGGGAGGGACACCGGGGAGCTGTTTTTT.

With respect to this clone: Distinct nucleotide sequences in the sample also encode this CDR3. This rearrangement joins TRBV5-1 to TRBJ1-2; D not certain. V lost 0 bases to trimming and J lost 0 bases, with 3 bases between them. This CDR3 has 13 amino acids. CDR1 and CDR2 (germline): SGHRS, YFSETQ. CDR3 sequence (DNA): TGCGCCAGCAGCTTGGCAGCTAACTATGGCTACACCTTC. It encodes CASSLAANYGYTF.

The rearrangement joins TRBV3-1 (or the pseudogene TRBV3-2) to TRBJ2-7; 12 bases agree with TRBD2. The germline gives CDR1 LGHDT, CDR2 YNNKEL (reference sequence). The length of the CDR3 is 17 residues. Trimming took 5 bases from V and 3 from J; bases not matched to a gene: 11. The CDR3 DNA follows: TGTGCCAGCAGCGGGCGGCTGGGACTAGCGGGCTACTACGAGCAGTACTTC. The encoded protein is CASSGRLGLAGYYEQYF.

This clone appeared a single time. This chain links TRBV7-2 with TRBJ2-3; 8 positions match TRBD2. This CDR3 is 17 amino acids long. CDR1 is SGHTA and CDR2 is FQGNSA in the germline V gene. The V gene end was trimmed by 1 base and the J gene end by 7 bases; junction bases not matched to a gene: 13. The CDR3 sequence: CASSLEAERELSYTQYF. The CDR3 DNA is TGTGCCAGCAGCTTAGAGGCGGAGCGGGAGTTGTCGTATACGCAGTATTTT.

The gene calls are TRBV28 and TRBJ1-6; a possible D gene is TRBD1 (5 bases). V lost 5 bases to trimming and J lost 10 bases, with 12 bases between them. CDR1 is MDHEN, CDR2 SYDVKM, per germline. The CDR3 length is 13 residues. The CDR3, as DNA: TGTGCCAGCAGTCCAGGGTCCGGCTCACCCCTCCACTTT. Its translation is CASSPGSGSPLHF.

This clone appeared a few times. V is TRBV11-1 and J is TRBJ1-1; tentatively, D is TRBD1 (6 bases). Germline V lookup: CDR1 SGHAT, CDR2 FQDESV (reference sequence). Trimming cost V 5 bases and J 1 base, with 8 bases left between them. This CDR3 contains 13 residues. The CDR3 region has the DNA TGTGCCAGCAGCCTACAGGGGAACACTGAAGCTTTCTTT. Translating it yields CASSLQGNTEAFF.

The chain joins TRBV9 to TRBJ2-3; a weak D match, TRBD2 (6 bases). Per the germline V gene, CDR1 is SGDLS and CDR2 is YYNGEE. This CDR3 spans 14 amino acids. The V end lost 4 bases, the J end lost 6 bases, and 15 bases lay between the germline ends. CDR3 in DNA: TGTGCCAGCAGCCAAGTACTAGCTGCGGATACGCAGTATTTT. It yields the protein CASSQVLAADTQYF. Using reference TRBV9 and TRBJ2-3 for the parts outside the CDR3, the full variable domain is DSGVTQTPKHLITATGQRVTLRCSPRSGDLSVYWYQQSLDQGLQFLIQYYNGEERAKGNILERFSAQQFPDLHSELNLSSLELGDSALYFCASSQVLAADTQYFGPGTRLTVL.

CDR3 DNA: TGTGCCAGCAGCCCCTCACAGGGAACCGGGGAGCTGTTTTTT. Its protein is CASSPSQGTGELFF. The chain recombines TRBV7-6 with TRBJ2-2, with a weak D call TRBD1 (6 bases). The CDR3 has 14 residues. Germline V gives CDR1 SGHVS, CDR2 FNYEAQ. The V gene lost 5 bases and the J gene lost 5 bases, with 12 bases spanning the gap.

This chain links TRBV6-4 with TRBJ1-5; D is ambiguous. CDR3 length equals 13 residues. Trimming left V 0 bases short and J 7 bases short, with 7 bases between. Germline assignment: CDR1 MRHNA and CDR2 SNTAGT. The CDR3 coding sequence is TGTGCCAGCAGTGACTCTGAGAACCAGCCCCAGCATTTT. It is translated as CASSDSENQPQHF.

The V gene is TRBV7-9, the J gene TRBJ2-7, with TRBD2 matching 11 bases. Germline-derived CDR1 and CDR2 are SEHNR and FQNEAQ (reference sequence). This CDR3 has 14 amino acids. The V segment lost 5 bases and the J segment 5 bases; nucleotides outside the gene matches: 5. The CDR3 here is CASSPIAGGNEQYF. CDR3 DNA sequence: TGTGCCAGCAGCCCGATAGCGGGAGGGAACGAGCAGTACTTC.

This chain links TRBV29-1 with TRBJ2-5; tentatively, D is TRBD1 (5 bases). The germline CDR1 and CDR2 sequences are SQVTM and ANQGSEA. The CDR3 totals 12 residues. Trimming took off 7 bases at V and 5 bases at J, with 14 bases between the two ends. CDR3 residues: CSALDKGETQYF. CDR3 DNA sequence: TGCAGCGCCTTGGACAAGGGGGAGACCCAGTACTTC.

This chain links TRBV28 with TRBJ2-1; 14 nucleotides agree with TRBD2. Germline loops: CDR1 MDHEN, CDR2 SYDVKM. Trimming cost V 3 bases and J 0 bases; bases outside gene matches: 7. This CDR3 is 19 amino acids long. CDR3 region: CASSFGLAGGGSSYNEQFF. DNA for the CDR3: TGTGCCAGCAGTTTCGGACTAGCGGGAGGTGGTTCCTCCTACAATGAGCAGTTCTTC.

This clone was observed a handful of times. This chain uses TRBV28 with TRBJ1-5, with D possibly matching TRBD1 (6 bases). The CDR3 totals 15 residues. Germline V gives CDR1 MDHEN, CDR2 SYDVKM. Trimming shortened V by 4 bases and J by 5 bases, and 15 bases separated the two germline ends. DNA of the CDR3: TGTGCCAGCAGTTCATATGGACAGATTTATCAGCCCCAGCATTTT. Translated, it gives CASSSYGQIYQPQHF. The variable domain in full, with the rest retrieved from reference TRBV28 and TRBJ1-5, is DVKVTQSSRYLVKRTGEKVFLECVQDMDHENMFWYRQDPGLGLRLIYFSYDVKMKEKGDIPEGYSVSREKKERFSLILESASTNQTSMYLCASSSYGQIYQPQHFGDGTRLSIL.